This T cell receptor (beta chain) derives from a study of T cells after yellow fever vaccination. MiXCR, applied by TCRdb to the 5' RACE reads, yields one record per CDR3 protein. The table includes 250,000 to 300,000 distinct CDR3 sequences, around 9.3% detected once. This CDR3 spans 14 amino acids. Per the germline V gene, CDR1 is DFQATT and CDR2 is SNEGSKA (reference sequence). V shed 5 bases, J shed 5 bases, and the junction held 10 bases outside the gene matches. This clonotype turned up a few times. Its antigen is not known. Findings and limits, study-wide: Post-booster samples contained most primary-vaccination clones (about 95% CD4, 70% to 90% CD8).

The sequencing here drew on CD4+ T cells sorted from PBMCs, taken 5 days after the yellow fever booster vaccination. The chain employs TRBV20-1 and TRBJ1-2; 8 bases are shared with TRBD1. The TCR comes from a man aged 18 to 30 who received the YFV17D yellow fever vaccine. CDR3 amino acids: CSAPQGDYGYGYTF. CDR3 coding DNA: TGCAGTGCTCCACAGGGGGATTACGGATATGGCTACACCTTC.